What follows describes a single T cell receptor (beta chain). As processed by the authors: The assay estimated nucleated cells by amplifying reference gene primers. TCRdb's copy holds only in-frame clones and misses some; the assay was immunoSEQ multiplex PCR. D and trimming come from the DNA, and the V and J calls and clone size come from that table. The sample has 80,000 to 95,000 clones, around 75% seen once. This sample was taken from a study of blood T cell repertoires in COVID-19. Background on the study: Acute and convalescent COVID-19 samples came from the United States, Italy and Spain. In each case, the material was cDNA or gDNA derived from T cells, B-cell-depleted T cells, or PBMCs.

The CDR3 spans 14 residues. CDR1 SEHNR and CDR2 FQNEAQ come from the germline V gene (reference sequence). J lost 3 bases, V lost 7 bases, and 4 bases had no gene match. The chain uses TRBV7-9 and TRBJ2-2; 8 bases agree with TRBD1. The clonotype was recovered from a woman between 50 and 59 years old with acute or convalescent COVID-19. The sample consisted of peripheral blood. The CDR3 sequence is CASTLQGDTGELFF. CDR3 in DNA: TGTGCCAGCACCCTACAGGGGGACACCGGGGAGCTGTTTTTT.